Below, 15 T cell receptor beta chains from the same sample are listed, as sequenced in a study of T-cell reconstitution after alpha-beta-depleted transplantation in children. Using unique molecular identifiers, the investigators prepared the TCRbeta library. TCRdb passed the PCR reads through MiXCR, listing each CDR3 protein once. The sample lists 450,000 to 550,000 distinct CDR3 sequences; 9.5% to 12% were seen once. Material: PBMCs, mostly from graft donor cells, obtained 180 days after TCRalphabeta/CD19-depleted stem cell transplant. The receptors come from a female patient aged 2 to 10 who had a stem cell transplant for aplastic anemia, so the T cells may come from the graft donor.

This chain joins TRBV5-1 and TRBJ2-5, with a weak D call TRBD2 (7 bases). This CDR3 contains 16 residues. With 3 bases removed from V and 4 bases from J, the gap between germline ends came to 19 bases. Germline CDR1 reads SGHRS; CDR2 reads YFSETQ. This CDR3 is CASSWGAGASGETQYF. DNA for the CDR3: TGCGCCAGCAGCTGGGGGGCGGGGGCTTCGGGAGAGACCCAGTACTTC.

The J gene is TRBJ2-7, the V gene TRBV20-1; D is undetermined. Germline CDR1 and CDR2: DFQATT and SNEGSKA (reference sequence). V was shortened by 5 bases and J by 3 bases, with 11 bases between the two germline ends. This CDR3 has 12 amino acids. CDR3 protein: CSALLPNYEQYF. The CDR3 DNA reads TGCAGTGCTCTCCTGCCGAACTACGAGCAGTACTTC.

V usage is TRBV4-1 and J usage is TRBJ2-1; 7 nucleotides match TRBD2. The CDR3 consists of 15 residues. J lost 2 bases, V lost 6 bases, and 7 bases had no gene match. CDR1 is MGHRA and CDR2 is YSYEKL in the germline V gene. CDR3 loop: CASRQTSDTYNEQFF. The CDR3 coding sequence is TGCGCCAGCAGGCAAACTAGCGATACCTACAATGAGCAGTTCTTC.

A few counts support this clonotype. The genes are TRBV10-3 and TRBJ2-7; D might be TRBD1 or TRBD2, each matching 5 bases. The CDR3 runs 12 residues. The V gene's germline CDR1 is ENHRY and CDR2 SYGVKD. This chain's CDR3 is CSLRDDSYEQYF. Written as DNA, the CDR3 is TGTTCTCTCCGGGACGACTCCTACGAGCAGTACTTC.

The gene calls are TRBV13 and TRBJ2-3; 10 nucleotides align to TRBD2. This CDR3 comprises 18 residues. Trimming cost V 10 bases and J 6 bases; bases outside gene matches: 22. Germline CDR1 reads PRHDT; CDR2 reads FYEKMQ (reference sequence). The CDR3 region is CAISLSQRWVAGGDTQYF. Written as DNA, the CDR3 is TGTGCCATCAGTTTATCCCAACGCTGGGTAGCGGGAGGCGATACGCAGTATTTT.

The rearrangement links TRBV11-3 to TRBJ1-3, with D hard to call. V was trimmed by 4 bases and J by 0 bases, leaving 13 bases between them. The V gene's germline CDR1 is SGHNT and CDR2 YENEEA. This CDR3 is built from 16 residues. The CDR3 reads CASSSRGSRSGNTIYF. The CDR3, as DNA: TGTGCCAGCAGCTCAAGAGGTTCCCGCTCTGGAAACACCATATATTTT.

The chain employs TRBV27 and TRBJ1-6; D remains unclear. This CDR3 region has 16 residues. CDR1 is MNHEY and CDR2 is SMNVEV in the germline V gene (reference sequence). Trimming cost V 6 bases and J 3 bases, with 15 bases left between them. CDR3 in DNA: TGTGCCAGCAGCTCCTCGAACTTCGGCTATAATTCACCCCTCCACTTT. Amino acid sequence: CASSSSNFGYNSPLHF.

For the CDR3, the DNA is TGTGCCAGCAGTTCTCCTACGAAACTAGCGGTTCAAGAGACCCAGTACTTC. Translated, it gives CASSSPTKLAVQETQYF. The gene calls are TRBV28 and TRBJ2-5; 8 bases fit TRBD2. The V segment lost 4 bases and the J segment 2 bases; nucleotides outside the gene matches: 12. This CDR3 has 17 residues. CDR1 is MDHEN, CDR2 SYDVKM, per germline.

The CDR3 is CASSTGRHGELFF. The CDR3 DNA follows: TGTGCCAGCAGTACCGGACGGCACGGGGAGCTGTTTTTT. The chain is built from TRBV12-3 or TRBV12-4 and TRBJ2-2, with D uncertain. The CDR3 spans 13 residues. The ends were cut back, 5 bases at V and 7 bases at J, with 11 bases in the middle.

The chain combines TRBV6-2 or TRBV6-3 with TRBJ2-7, with TRBD1 matching 8 bases. With V trimmed by 6 bases and J by 5 bases, 15 bases remained unmatched. Germline CDR1 and CDR2: MNHEY and SVGEGT. This CDR3 has 16 amino acids. The CDR3 protein is CASRPQGVISWDEQYV. The CDR3 DNA reads TGTGCCAGCAGGCCACAGGGGGTAATCAGTTGGGACGAGCAGTACGTC.

The chain has TRBV6-1 and TRBJ2-7, with TRBD2 matching 9 bases. V lost 7 bases to trimming and J lost 2 bases; unmatched junction nucleotides: 15. The V gene's germline CDR1 is MNHNS and CDR2 SASEGT. The CDR3 is 17 amino acids. CDR3 protein: CASKMGARTSAPYEQYF. The CDR3, as DNA: TGTGCCAGCAAAATGGGGGCCCGGACTAGCGCGCCCTACGAGCAGTACTTC.

This clonotype was picked up a small number of times. The V call is TRBV7-9, the J call TRBJ1-5; the match to TRBD1 covers 8 bases. The germline CDR1 and CDR2 sequences are SEHNR and FQNEAQ (reference sequence). The CDR3 consists of 12 residues. With 10 bases clipped from V and 7 bases from J, the junction kept 6 bases outside the gene matches. Written as DNA, the CDR3 is TGTGCCACCGGACAGGGAGGGCAGCCCCAGCATTTT. Translation: CATGQGGQPQHF.

This clonotype has just a few counts. The chain couples TRBV6-5 to TRBJ2-3; 8 bases are a match to TRBD1. J gave up 6 bases and V 6 bases, and 11 bases lay outside the gene matches. CDR1 and CDR2 (germline): MNHEY, SVGAGI. The CDR3 is made up of 15 amino acids. The CDR3 reads CASSPPGTGDDTQYF. For the CDR3, the DNA is TGTGCCAGCAGCCCCCCCGGGACAGGCGATGATACGCAGTATTTT.

The chain couples TRBV19 to TRBJ2-5; 7 nucleotides align to TRBD1. This CDR3 is built from 16 residues. The V gene end was trimmed by 4 bases and the J gene end by 5 bases; junction bases not matched to a gene: 13. The germline V gene encodes CDR1 LNHDA and CDR2 SQIVND (reference sequence). The DNA for the CDR3 is TGTGCCAGTAGTACCCACGGACAGGAGGCCAGGGAGACCCAGTACTTC. Translating it yields CASSTHGQEARETQYF.

Only a few counts were recorded for this clonotype. The chain carries TRBV7-2 and TRBJ1-2; TRBD1 matches at 7 bases. The V and J ends lost 11 bases and 4 bases, in that order; junction bases with no gene match: 22. Germline CDR1 is SGHTA and CDR2 is FQGNSA. The CDR3 loop spans 17 amino acids. DNA for the CDR3: TGTGCCGCAGCTCTGAGGTTAGGGGGCGCGCCTGCCTATGGCTACACCTTC. It yields the protein CAAALRLGGAPAYGYTF.